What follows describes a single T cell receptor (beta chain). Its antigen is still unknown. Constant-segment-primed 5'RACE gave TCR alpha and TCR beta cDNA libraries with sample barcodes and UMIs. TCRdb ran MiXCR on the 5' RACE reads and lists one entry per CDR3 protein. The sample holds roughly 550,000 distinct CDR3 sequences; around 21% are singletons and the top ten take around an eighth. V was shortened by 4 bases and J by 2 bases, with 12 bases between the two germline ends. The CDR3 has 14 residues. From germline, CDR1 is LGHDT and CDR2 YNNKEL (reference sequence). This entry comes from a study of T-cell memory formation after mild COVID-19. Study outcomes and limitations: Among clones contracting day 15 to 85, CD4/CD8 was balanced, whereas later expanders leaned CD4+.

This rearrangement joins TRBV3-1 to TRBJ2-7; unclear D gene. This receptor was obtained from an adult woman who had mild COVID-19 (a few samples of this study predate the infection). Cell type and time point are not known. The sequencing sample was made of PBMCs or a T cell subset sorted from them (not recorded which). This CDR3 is CASSPFMGTYEQYF. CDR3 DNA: TGTGCCAGCAGCCCTTTTATGGGAACCTACGAGCAGTACTTC.